Sequencing of this TCR beta chain was carried out in a study of shared clonotypes between healthy human individuals. General study results and limits: Naive CD4 clonotypes overlapped across a handful of donors at around 4.8%. It was the non-shared clonotypes that had lower generation probabilities than clonotypes shared by all four donors.

A note on this clone: Its cognate antigen is unknown.

The CDR3 sequence is 18 residues long. Trimming took off 3 bases at V and 3 bases at J, with 21 bases between the two ends. Germline V CDR1 and CDR2: SGHTA, FQGNSA. Profiling relied on immunoSEQ multiplex PCR, and the TCRdb table lists in-frame clones only, not all of them. Found here are millions of clones, 85% to 95% of them singletons; the top ten hold roughly 0.36%. Sequencing was carried out using naive CD4+ T cells from PBMCs. This sample's subset: CD45RA+ positively selected. The sequence was obtained from a man aged 18 to 29 in good health. Some clones in this sample may be carry-over from other donors' samples. The V call is TRBV7-2, the J call TRBJ2-1, with D possibly TRBD1 on 5 matching bases. For the CDR3, the DNA is TGTGCCAGCAGCTTGTCTAAGGGCAGGGCCACCCTCTACAATGAGCAGTTCTTC. It codes for CASSLSKGRATLYNEQFF.